This T cell receptor beta chain was retrieved from a study of regulatory T cells in long-lasting Graves disease. Study overall: Persistence in Graves' disease required over 5 years of antithyroid drugs plus positive TSH receptor antibodies.

Time point here: persistent/refractory GD, antithyroid drugs over 5 years with positive TRAb. There was RNA extracted from PBMCs, and the TCR library was made from it. iRepertoire HTBI primers and Arm-PCR of CDR3 regions built TCR beta libraries. TCRdb re-derived calls from the multiplex PCR reads in MiXCR, one entry per CDR3 protein. The sample shows about 470,000 distinct CDR3 sequences, roughly 20% of them seen only once. The receptor's source is a female donor with Graves disease. The source material was peripheral blood mononuclear cells (PBMCs), sampled when the disease was refractory, from a patient treated with antithyroid drugs.

CDR3 sequence (DNA): TGTGCCAGTATAGGAGTGACCGGGGAGCTGTTTTTT. Its protein product is CASIGVTGELFF. This sequence joins TRBV19 and TRBJ2-2, with D unclear. CDR1 and CDR2 from the germline V gene are LNHDA and SQIVND (reference sequence). This CDR3 has 12 residues. The germline V and J ends were trimmed by 7 bases and 5 bases, with 8 bases remaining between them.